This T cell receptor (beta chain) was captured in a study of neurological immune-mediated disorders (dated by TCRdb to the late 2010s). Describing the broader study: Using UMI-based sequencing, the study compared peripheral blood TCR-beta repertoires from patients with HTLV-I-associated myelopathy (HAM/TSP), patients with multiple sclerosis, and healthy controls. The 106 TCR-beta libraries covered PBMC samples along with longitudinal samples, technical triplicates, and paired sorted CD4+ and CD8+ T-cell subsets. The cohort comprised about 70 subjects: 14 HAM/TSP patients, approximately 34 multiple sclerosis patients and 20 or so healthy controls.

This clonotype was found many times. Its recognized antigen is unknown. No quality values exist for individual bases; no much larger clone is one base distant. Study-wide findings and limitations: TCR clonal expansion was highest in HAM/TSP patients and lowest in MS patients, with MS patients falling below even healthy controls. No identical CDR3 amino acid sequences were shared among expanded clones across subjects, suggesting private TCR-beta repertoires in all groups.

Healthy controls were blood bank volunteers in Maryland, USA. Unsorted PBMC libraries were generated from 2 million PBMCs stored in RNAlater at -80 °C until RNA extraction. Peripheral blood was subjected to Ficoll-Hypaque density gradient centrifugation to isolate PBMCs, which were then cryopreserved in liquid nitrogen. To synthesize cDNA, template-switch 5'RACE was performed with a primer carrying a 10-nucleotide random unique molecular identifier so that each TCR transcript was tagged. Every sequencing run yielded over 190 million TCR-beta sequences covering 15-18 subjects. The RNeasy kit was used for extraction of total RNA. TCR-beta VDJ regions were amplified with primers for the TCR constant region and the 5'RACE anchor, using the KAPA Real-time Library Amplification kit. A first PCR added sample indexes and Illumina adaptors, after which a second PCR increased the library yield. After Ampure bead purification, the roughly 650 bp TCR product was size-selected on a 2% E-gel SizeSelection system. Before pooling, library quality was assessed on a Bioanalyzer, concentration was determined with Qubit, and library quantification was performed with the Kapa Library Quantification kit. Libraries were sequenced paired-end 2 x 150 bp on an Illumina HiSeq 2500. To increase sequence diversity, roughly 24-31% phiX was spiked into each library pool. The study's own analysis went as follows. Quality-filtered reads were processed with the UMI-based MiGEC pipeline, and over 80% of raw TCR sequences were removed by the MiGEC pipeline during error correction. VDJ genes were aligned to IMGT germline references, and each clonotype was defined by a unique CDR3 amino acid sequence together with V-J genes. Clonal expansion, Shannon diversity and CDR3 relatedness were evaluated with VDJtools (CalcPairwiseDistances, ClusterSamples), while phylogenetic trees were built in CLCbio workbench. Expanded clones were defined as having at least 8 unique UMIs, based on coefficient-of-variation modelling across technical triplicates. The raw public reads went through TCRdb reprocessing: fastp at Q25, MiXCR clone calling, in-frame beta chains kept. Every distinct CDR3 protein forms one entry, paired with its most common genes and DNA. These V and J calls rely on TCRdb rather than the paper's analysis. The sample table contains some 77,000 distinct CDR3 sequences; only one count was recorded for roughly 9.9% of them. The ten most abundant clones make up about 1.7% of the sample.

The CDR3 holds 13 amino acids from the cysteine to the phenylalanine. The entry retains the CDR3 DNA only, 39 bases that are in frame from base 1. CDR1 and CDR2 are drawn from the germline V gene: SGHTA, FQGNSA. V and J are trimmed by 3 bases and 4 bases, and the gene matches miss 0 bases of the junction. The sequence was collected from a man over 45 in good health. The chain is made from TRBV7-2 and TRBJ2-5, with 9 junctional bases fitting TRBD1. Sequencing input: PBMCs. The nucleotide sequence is TGTGCCAGCAGCTTGGGACAGGGAGAGACCCAGTACTTC. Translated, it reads CASSLGQGETQYF.